This entry is about one T cell receptor beta chain. Its specificity is unknown. This sample is part of a study of T cell repertoires in cytomegalovirus infection. For the study at large: Used in the study were CMV epitopes, some recently identified and HLA-C-restricted, others well-studied and HLA-B-restricted. Based on public TCR beta signatures, there were indications of CMV infection and of a matching HLA type. Broader study findings: CMV-specific HLA-C-restricted TCR beta clonotypes dominated the ex vivo response.

TCRdb re-analysed the reads in MiXCR, keeping a single row per CDR3 protein. The table includes some 920,000 distinct CDR3 sequences, 30% to 40% detected once. The starting material was cultured CD8+ T cells from PBMCs, obtained from culture after CMV antigen stimulation. This receptor was obtained from a human donor in good health (CMV status not recorded). Some clones in this sample may be carry-over from other donors' samples.

The DNA of the CDR3 is TGCAGTGCTAGTTATAGCAGCGAGCAGTACGTC. Residues: CSASYSSEQYV. V and J are TRBV20-1 and TRBJ2-7; no definite D call. Between the trimmed V and J ends, which lost 3 bases and 6 bases, there was a span of 9 bases. This CDR3 is 11 amino acids long. From germline, CDR1 is DFQATT and CDR2 SNEGSKA (reference sequence).